This T cell receptor (beta chain) comes out of a study of T-cell memory formation after mild COVID-19. The germline gives CDR1 SGHVS, CDR2 FNYEAQ. V was cut by 3 bases and J by 5 bases, with 13 bases left in between. CDR3 length: 14 amino acids. A 5'RACE reaction primed in the constant segment made cDNA libraries of TCR alpha and TCR beta, and these carried sample barcodes and UMIs. Using its own MiXCR run on the 5' RACE reads, TCRdb lists one record per CDR3 protein. The sample lists about 610,000 distinct CDR3 sequences, 15% to 20% occurring once. This clonotype was counted many times. Its specificity is unknown. General study points: The study found balanced CD4/CD8 in clones contracting day 15 to 85 and a CD4+ lean in later expanders.

This sequence joins TRBV7-6 and TRBJ1-1, with D perhaps matching TRBD1 (5 bases). What was sequenced was PBMCs or a T cell subset sorted from them (not recorded which). This TCR derives from an adult woman who had mild COVID-19 (a few samples of this study predate the infection). Cell type and time point are not known. This CDR3 is CASSFGGRRTEAFF. The CDR3 DNA is TGTGCCAGCAGCTTCGGGGGACGGAGAACTGAAGCTTTCTTT.